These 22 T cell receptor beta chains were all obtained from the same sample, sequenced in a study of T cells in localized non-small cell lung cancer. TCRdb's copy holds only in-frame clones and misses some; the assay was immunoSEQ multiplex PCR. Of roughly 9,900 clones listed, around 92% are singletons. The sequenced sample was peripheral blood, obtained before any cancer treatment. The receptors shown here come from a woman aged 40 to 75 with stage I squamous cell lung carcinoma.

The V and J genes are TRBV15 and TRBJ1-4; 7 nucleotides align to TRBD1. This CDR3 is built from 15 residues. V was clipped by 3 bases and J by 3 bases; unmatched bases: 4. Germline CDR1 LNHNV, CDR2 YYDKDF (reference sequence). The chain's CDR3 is CATSRDTGANEKLFF. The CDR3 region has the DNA TGTGCCACCAGCAGGGACACAGGGGCTAATGAAAAACTGTTTTTT.

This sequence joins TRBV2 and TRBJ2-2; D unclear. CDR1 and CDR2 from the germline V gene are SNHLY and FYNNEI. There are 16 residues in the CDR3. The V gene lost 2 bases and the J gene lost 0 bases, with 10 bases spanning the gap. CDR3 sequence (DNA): TGTGCCAGCAGTGAATGGCAGGTTTCGAACACCGGGGAGCTGTTTTTT. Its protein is CASSEWQVSNTGELFF.

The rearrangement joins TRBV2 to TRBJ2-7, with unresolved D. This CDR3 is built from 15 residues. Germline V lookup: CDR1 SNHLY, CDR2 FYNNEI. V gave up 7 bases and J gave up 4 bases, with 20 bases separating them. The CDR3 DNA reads TGTGCCAGCATCAAGAACGTAGGGAACGCTTACGAGCAGTACTTC. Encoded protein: CASIKNVGNAYEQYF. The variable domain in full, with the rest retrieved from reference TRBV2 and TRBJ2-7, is EPEVTQTPSHQVTQMGQEVILRCVPISNHLYFYWYRQILGQKVEFLVSFYNNEISEKSEIFDDQFSVERPDGSNFTLKIRSTKLEDSAMYFCASIKNVGNAYEQYFGPGTRLTVT.

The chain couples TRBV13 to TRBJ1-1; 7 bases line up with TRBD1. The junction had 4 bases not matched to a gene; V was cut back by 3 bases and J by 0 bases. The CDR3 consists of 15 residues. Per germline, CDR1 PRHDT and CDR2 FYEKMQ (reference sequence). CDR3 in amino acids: CASSFQTGLNTEAFF. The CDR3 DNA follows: TGTGCCAGCAGCTTTCAGACAGGGCTGAACACTGAAGCTTTCTTT.

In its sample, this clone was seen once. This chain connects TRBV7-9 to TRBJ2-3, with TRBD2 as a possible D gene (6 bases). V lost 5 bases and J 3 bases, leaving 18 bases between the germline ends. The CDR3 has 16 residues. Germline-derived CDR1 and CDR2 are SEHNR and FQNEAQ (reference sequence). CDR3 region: CASSALAAGGTDTQYF. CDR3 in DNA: TGTGCCAGCAGCGCCCTGGCAGCTGGGGGGACAGATACGCAGTATTTT.

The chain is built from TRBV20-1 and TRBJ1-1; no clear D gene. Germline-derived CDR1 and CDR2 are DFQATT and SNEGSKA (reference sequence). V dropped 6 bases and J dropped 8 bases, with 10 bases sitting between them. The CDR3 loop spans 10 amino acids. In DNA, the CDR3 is TGCAGTGCCGGGGATAGGGAAGCTTTCTTT. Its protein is CSAGDREAFF.

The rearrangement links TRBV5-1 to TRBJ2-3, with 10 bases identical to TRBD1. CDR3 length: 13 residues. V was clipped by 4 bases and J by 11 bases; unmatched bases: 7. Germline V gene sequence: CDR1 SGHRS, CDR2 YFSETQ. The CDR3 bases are TGCGCCAGCAGCGGGGGGACAGGGGTTAAGCAGTATTTT. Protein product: CASSGGTGVKQYF.

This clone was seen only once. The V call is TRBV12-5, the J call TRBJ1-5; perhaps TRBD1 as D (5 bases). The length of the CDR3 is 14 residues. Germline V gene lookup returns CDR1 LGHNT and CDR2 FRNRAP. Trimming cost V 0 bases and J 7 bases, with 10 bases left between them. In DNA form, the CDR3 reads TGTGCTAGTGGTTTGGTACCTGGGGGGCAGCCCCAGCATTTT. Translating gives CASGLVPGGQPQHF.

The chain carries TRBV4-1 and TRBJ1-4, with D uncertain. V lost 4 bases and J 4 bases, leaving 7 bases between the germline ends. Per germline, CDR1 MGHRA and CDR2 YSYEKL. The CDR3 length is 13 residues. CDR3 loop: CASSLNLNEKLFF. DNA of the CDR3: TGCGCCAGCAGCCTTAACCTTAATGAAAAACTGTTTTTT.

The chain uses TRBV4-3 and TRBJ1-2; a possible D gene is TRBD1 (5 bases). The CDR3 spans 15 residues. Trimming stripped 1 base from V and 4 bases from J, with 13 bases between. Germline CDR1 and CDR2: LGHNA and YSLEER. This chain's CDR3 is CASSQVIWDFYGYTF. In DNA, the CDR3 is TGCGCCAGCAGCCAAGTAATTTGGGACTTCTATGGCTACACCTTC.

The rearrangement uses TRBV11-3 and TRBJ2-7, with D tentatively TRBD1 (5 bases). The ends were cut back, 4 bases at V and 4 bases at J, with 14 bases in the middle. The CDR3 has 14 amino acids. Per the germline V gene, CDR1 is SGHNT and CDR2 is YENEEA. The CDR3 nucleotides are TGTGCCAGCAGCTCGGACACGTTCCCATACGAGCAGTACTTC. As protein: CASSSDTFPYEQYF.

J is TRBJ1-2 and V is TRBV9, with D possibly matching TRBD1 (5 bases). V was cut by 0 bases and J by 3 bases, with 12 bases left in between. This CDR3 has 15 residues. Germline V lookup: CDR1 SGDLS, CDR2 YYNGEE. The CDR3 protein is CASSVVDSSDYGYTF. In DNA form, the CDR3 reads TGTGCCAGCAGCGTAGTTGACAGTAGCGACTATGGCTACACCTTC.

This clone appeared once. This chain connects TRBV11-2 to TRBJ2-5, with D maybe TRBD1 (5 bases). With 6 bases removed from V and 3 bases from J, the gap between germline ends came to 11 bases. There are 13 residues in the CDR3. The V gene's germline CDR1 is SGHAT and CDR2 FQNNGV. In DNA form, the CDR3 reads TGTGCCAGCAGTCCTGGGGCGGAAGAGACCCAGTACTTC. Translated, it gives CASSPGAEETQYF.

CDR3 coding DNA: TGTGCCAGCAGCGGATTCCCAGGACAGGAGTCAACTAATGAAAAACTGTTTTTT. This codes for CASSGFPGQESTNEKLFF. The chain links TRBV5-6 to TRBJ1-4, with TRBD1 matching 7 bases. The CDR3 runs 18 residues. V dropped 4 bases and J dropped 0; count of bases not matched to a gene: 12. The germline V gene encodes CDR1 SGHDT and CDR2 YYEEEE.

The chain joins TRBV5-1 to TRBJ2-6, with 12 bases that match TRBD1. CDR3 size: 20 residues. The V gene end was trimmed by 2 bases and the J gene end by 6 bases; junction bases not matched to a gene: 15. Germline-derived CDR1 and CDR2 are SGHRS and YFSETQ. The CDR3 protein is CASSFFGGTGGVTEANVLTF. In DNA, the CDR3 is TGCGCCAGCAGCTTTTTCGGAGGGACAGGGGGCGTAACTGAGGCCAACGTCCTGACTTTC.

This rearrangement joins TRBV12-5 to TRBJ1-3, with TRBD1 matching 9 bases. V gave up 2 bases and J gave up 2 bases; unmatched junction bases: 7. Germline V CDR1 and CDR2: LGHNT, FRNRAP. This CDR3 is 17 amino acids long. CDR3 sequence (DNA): TGTGCTAGTGGTTTGTTTAGCACAGGGGGCACTGGAAACACCATATATTTT. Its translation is CASGLFSTGGTGNTIYF.

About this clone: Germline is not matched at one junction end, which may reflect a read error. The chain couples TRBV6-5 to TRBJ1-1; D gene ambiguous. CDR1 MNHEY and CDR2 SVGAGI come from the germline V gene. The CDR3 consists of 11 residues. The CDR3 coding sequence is TGTGCCAGCAGCTACTACACTGAAGCTTTCTTT. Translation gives CASSYYTEAFF.

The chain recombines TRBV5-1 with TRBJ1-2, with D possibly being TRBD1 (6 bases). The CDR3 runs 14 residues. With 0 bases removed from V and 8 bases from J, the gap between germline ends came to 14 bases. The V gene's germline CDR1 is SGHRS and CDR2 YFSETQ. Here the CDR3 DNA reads TGCGCCAGCAGCTTGGAGGCAGGGGATGGCGGCTACACCTTC. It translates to CASSLEAGDGGYTF.

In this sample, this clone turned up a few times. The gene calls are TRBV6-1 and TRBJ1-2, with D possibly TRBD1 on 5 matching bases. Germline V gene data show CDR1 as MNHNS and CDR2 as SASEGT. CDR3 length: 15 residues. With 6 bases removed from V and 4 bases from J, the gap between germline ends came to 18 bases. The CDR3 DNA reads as TGTGCCAGCAGGCGGACGGGGACTCTCTCCTATGGCTACACCTTC. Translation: CASRRTGTLSYGYTF.

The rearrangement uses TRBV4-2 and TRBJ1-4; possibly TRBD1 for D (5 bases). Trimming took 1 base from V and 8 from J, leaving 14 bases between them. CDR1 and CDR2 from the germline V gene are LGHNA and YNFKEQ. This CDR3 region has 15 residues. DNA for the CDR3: TGTGCCAGCAGCCAAGGACCCAGGGAAGGCGAAAAACTGTTTTTT. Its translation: CASSQGPREGEKLFF.

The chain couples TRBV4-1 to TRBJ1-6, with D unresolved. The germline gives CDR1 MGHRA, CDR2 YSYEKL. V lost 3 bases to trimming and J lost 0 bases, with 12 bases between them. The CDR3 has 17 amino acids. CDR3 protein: CASSHEDRSSYNSPLHF. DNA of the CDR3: TGCGCCAGCAGCCACGAAGACCGGAGCTCCTATAATTCACCCCTCCACTTT.

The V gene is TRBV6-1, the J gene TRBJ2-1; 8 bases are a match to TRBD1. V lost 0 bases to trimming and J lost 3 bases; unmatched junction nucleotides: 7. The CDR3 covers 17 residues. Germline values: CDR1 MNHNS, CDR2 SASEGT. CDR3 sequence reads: CASSEASGGTFYNEQFF. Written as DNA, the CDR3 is TGTGCCAGCAGTGAAGCGTCAGGGGGCACCTTCTACAATGAGCAGTTCTTC.